Sequencing of this TCR beta chain was carried out in a study of cytomegalovirus exposure and HLA in healthy donors. Study-wide background: Clustering assigned 70% to 90% of the approximately 400 genotyped donors to the Caucasian-associated ancestry cluster. Regarding the study as a whole: In all likelihood, a cluster of highly shared sequence variants was a sequencing artifact. Follow-up analysis found HLA locus-dependent TCR association rates, highest for DRB1 and lowest for HLA-C. The classifier was said to identify cytomegalovirus status with high specificity and sensitivity.

Comment on this clone: The antigen remains unidentified.

60 Vbeta and 13 Jbeta primers were used in PCR. The repertoire was sequenced with immunoSEQ multiplex PCR; TCRdb's copy has only in-frame clones and lacks some. The repertoire holds 130,000 or so clones, with around four fifths as singletons. This CDR3 has 16 residues. CDR1 and CDR2 (germline): SGDLS, YYNGEE. The germline V and J ends were trimmed by 0 bases and 5 bases, with 14 bases remaining between them. This chain links TRBV9 with TRBJ2-2, with D tentatively TRBD2 (6 bases). The sequenced sample consisted of PBMCs. The receptor was isolated from a man aged 40-49 years in good health and CMV-seronegative. The CDR3 sequence: CASSVEGRSWTGELFF. The CDR3 coding sequence is TGTGCCAGCAGCGTAGAGGGGAGGTCGTGGACCGGGGAGCTGTTTTTT.